The 25 T cell receptor beta chains below were found in one sample sequenced in a study of shared clonotypes between healthy human individuals. Some clones are missing from TCRdb's copy, which holds only in-frame ones; the method was immunoSEQ multiplex PCR. Among about a million clones listed, roughly 80% were seen once. Material: memory CD4+ T cells from PBMCs. Subset described: CD45RA-negative fraction. Every receptor here comes from a man aged 18 to 30 in good health. Some clones in this sample may be carry-over from other donors' samples.

This chain uses TRBV27 with TRBJ2-7; 10 positions agree with TRBD1. Looked up from germline, CDR1 is MNHEY and CDR2 is SMNVEV (reference sequence). The CDR3 covers 16 residues. The V segment lost 2 bases and the J segment 2 bases; nucleotides outside the gene matches: 6. CDR3 loop: CASSLIPGQGTYEQYF. As DNA, the CDR3 is TGTGCCAGCAGTTTAATTCCGGGACAGGGGACCTACGAGCAGTACTTC.

The V and J genes are TRBV6-5 and TRBJ1-2; the D gene is possibly TRBD1 (6 bases). The CDR3 loop spans 15 amino acids. V was trimmed by 6 bases and J by 0 bases, leaving 14 bases between them. From germline, CDR1 is MNHEY and CDR2 SVGAGI. Here the CDR3 DNA reads TGTGCCAGCAGCAACGGGGGGGCTACTAACTATGGCTACACCTTC. The encoded protein is CASSNGGATNYGYTF.

The chain has TRBV5-6 and TRBJ2-3; D may match TRBD1 or TRBD2 (5 bases each). Trimming took off 5 bases at V and 11 bases at J, with 15 bases between the two ends. There are 12 residues in the CDR3. Germline-derived CDR1 and CDR2 are SGHDT and YYEEEE. CDR3 DNA sequence: TGTGCCAGCAGGGGGGAATCGCGGTTGCAGTATTTT. Protein sequence: CASRGESRLQYF. The variable domain in full, completed from reference TRBV5-6 and TRBJ2-3, reads DAGVTQSPTHLIKTRGQQVTLRCSPKSGHDTVSWYQQALGQGPQFIFQYYEEEERQRGNFPDRFSGHQFPNYSSELNVNALLLGDSALYLCASRGESRLQYFGPGTRLTVL.

The chain uses TRBV18 and TRBJ1-1; unclear D gene. This CDR3 is 14 amino acids long. V lost 3 bases, J lost 0 bases, and 8 bases lay in between. Germline loops: CDR1 KGHSH, CDR2 LQKENI. The CDR3 region is CASSPRNMNTEAFF. The CDR3 DNA reads as TGTGCCAGCTCACCCAGGAACATGAACACTGAAGCTTTCTTT.

V is TRBV4-3 and J is TRBJ2-1; D remains ambiguous. The CDR3 runs 16 residues. With 4 bases removed from V and 0 bases from J, the gap between germline ends came to 13 bases. Germline assignment: CDR1 LGHNA and CDR2 YSLEER. The CDR3 DNA reads as TGCGCCAGCAGCCCCAGAAGCGCGAGCTCCTACAATGAGCAGTTCTTC. As protein: CASSPRSASSYNEQFF.

As concerns this clone: Different DNA sequences within this sample yield the same CDR3. The chain combines TRBV5-1 with TRBJ1-1, with no clear D. Germline loops: CDR1 SGHRS, CDR2 YFSETQ. The V and J ends lost 0 bases and 1 base respectively, with 10 bases between them. The CDR3 totals 15 residues. For the CDR3, the DNA is TGCGCCAGCAGCTTGGGAACCGGAGGGAACACTGAAGCTTTCTTT. Protein sequence: CASSLGTGGNTEAFF.

The chain carries TRBV6-1 and TRBJ2-7, with 9 nucleotides matching TRBD1. CDR1 MNHNS and CDR2 SASEGT come from the germline V gene. V gave up 2 bases and J gave up 6 bases; unmatched junction bases: 11. The CDR3 sequence is 16 residues long. The CDR3, as DNA: TGTGCCAGCAGTGAACGAATCACAGGGGGCGTCCCCGAGCAGTACTTC. It specifies CASSERITGGVPEQYF.

The V and J genes are TRBV25-1 and TRBJ1-4; 10 nucleotides align to TRBD1. In germline, CDR1 is MGHDK, CDR2 SYGVNS. The ends lost 5 bases at V and 4 bases at J; junction bases unmatched: 4. The CDR3 has 15 amino acids. CDR3 sequence reads: CASSKGQGYNEKLFF. CDR3 sequence (DNA): TGTGCCAGCAGTAAGGGACAGGGGTATAATGAAAAACTGTTTTTT.

The rearrangement uses TRBV6-5 and TRBJ1-3; no definite D call. CDR3 length equals 13 residues. Germline values: CDR1 MNHEY, CDR2 SVGAGI. Deletions cut 8 bases from V and 3 bases from J, with 11 bases between. CDR3 nucleotides: TGTGCCAGCGGCGGCGAAAATGGAAACACCATATATTTT. Its protein is CASGGENGNTIYF.

This clone was seen only once. A clone one base away is much larger, so this may be a read error. J is TRBJ1-1 and V is TRBV5-1; D is ambiguous. Trimming took off 0 bases at V and 3 bases at J, with 9 bases between the two ends. In germline, CDR1 is SGHRS, CDR2 YFSETQ. There are 14 residues in the CDR3. The CDR3 protein is CASSLAARDTEAFF. CDR3 coding DNA: TGCGCCAGCAGCTTGGCCGCAAGGGACACTGAAGCTTTCTTT.

The chain couples TRBV9 to TRBJ1-2, with D tentatively TRBD1 (5 bases). V shed 0 bases and J shed 3 bases, with 12 bases lying between them. This CDR3 contains 15 residues. Germline CDR1 and CDR2: SGDLS and YYNGEE. CDR3 coding DNA: TGTGCCAGCAGCGTAGAGGCGGGGCGCGACTATGGCTACACCTTC. It translates to CASSVEAGRDYGYTF.

The gene calls are TRBV7-2 and TRBJ1-1; weak D call: TRBD1 (5 bases). Between the trimmed V and J ends, which lost 5 bases and 7 bases, there was a span of 20 bases. Germline V lookup: CDR1 SGHTA, CDR2 FQGNSA. This CDR3 region has 15 residues. CDR3: CASSQDRTGDLEAFF. The CDR3 nucleotides are TGTGCCAGCAGCCAAGACAGAACGGGGGATCTTGAAGCTTTCTTT. Full variable domain (remainder filled in from reference TRBV7-2 and TRBJ1-1): GAGVSQSPSNKVTEKGKDVELRCDPISGHTALYWYRQSLGQGLEFLIYFQGNSAPDKSGLPSDRFSAERTGGSVSTLTIQRTQQEDSAVYLCASSQDRTGDLEAFFGQGTRLTVV.

The table lists this clone with a few counts. The chain employs TRBV4-1 and TRBJ2-1, with D unresolved. Germline V lookup: CDR1 MGHRA, CDR2 YSYEKL. Trimming shortened V by 2 bases and J by 2 bases, and 4 bases separated the two germline ends. CDR3 length: 13 amino acids. CDR3 DNA: TGCGCCAGCAGCCAACTAGCCTACAATGAGCAGTTCTTC. Protein sequence: CASSQLAYNEQFF.

The chain is built from TRBV7-9 and TRBJ1-2; D is perhaps TRBD1 (6 bases). Per germline, CDR1 SEHNR and CDR2 FQNEAQ (reference sequence). Trimming took off 3 bases at V and 8 bases at J, with 13 bases between the two ends. CDR3 length equals 13 residues. The CDR3 spells CASSFAGVDGYTF. CDR3 nucleotide sequence: TGTGCCAGCAGCTTTGCAGGGGTGGACGGCTACACCTTC.

The chain is built from TRBV6-5 and TRBJ2-7; the D is unclear. CDR3 length equals 12 residues. The germline gives CDR1 MNHEY, CDR2 SVGAGI. Trimming took off 4 bases at V and 2 bases at J, with 6 bases between the two ends. CDR3 region: CASSSTAYEQYF. The CDR3 DNA reads as TGTGCCAGCAGTTCGACCGCCTACGAGCAGTACTTC.

The genes are TRBV29-1 and TRBJ1-2, with D unclear. CDR1 and CDR2 (germline): SQVTM, ANQGSEA. Trimming pared 6 bases from V and 0 bases from J, leaving 14 bases between. This CDR3 has 14 amino acids. Here the CDR3 DNA reads TGCAGCGTGATCCCGGGGTCAACTAACTATGGCTACACCTTC. Translation gives CSVIPGSTNYGYTF.

This clone was counted between two and nine times. The chain combines TRBV11-2 with TRBJ1-1; D is unresolved. CDR3 length equals 16 residues. V lost 1 base and J 0 bases, leaving 12 bases between the germline ends. Germline assignment: CDR1 SGHAT and CDR2 FQNNGV. The CDR3 region is CASSLGGNYMNTEAFF. CDR3 nucleotides: TGTGCCAGCAGCTTAGGAGGAAACTACATGAACACTGAAGCTTTCTTT.

The rearrangement links TRBV2 to TRBJ2-4; the D call may be TRBD1 or TRBD2 (5 bases each). V lost 7 bases and J 8 bases, leaving 15 bases between the germline ends. Germline CDR1 is SNHLY and CDR2 is FYNNEI. The CDR3 spans 13 residues. CDR3 region: CASTQERDHIQYF. Here the CDR3 DNA reads TGTGCCAGCACCCAGGAGAGGGACCACATTCAGTACTTC. Variable domain in full (rest from reference TRBV2 and TRBJ2-4): EPEVTQTPSHQVTQMGQEVILRCVPISNHLYFYWYRQILGQKVEFLVSFYNNEISEKSEIFDDQFSVERPDGSNFTLKIRSTKLEDSAMYFCASTQERDHIQYFGAGTRLSVL.

This chain connects TRBV11-2 to TRBJ1-4; tentatively, D is TRBD1 (5 bases). Germline values: CDR1 SGHAT, CDR2 FQNNGV. This CDR3 comprises 14 residues. V was clipped by 5 bases and J by 6 bases, with 13 bases between them. CDR3 residues: CASSRPGPDEKLFF. Here the CDR3 DNA reads TGTGCCAGCAGCCGTCCGGGGCCCGATGAAAAACTGTTTTTT.

This chain uses TRBV6-1 with TRBJ2-7, with 8 positions matching TRBD2. This CDR3 has 15 amino acids. Germline CDR1 reads MNHNS; CDR2 reads SASEGT. The J segment lost 1 base and the V segment lost 2 bases, leaving 4 bases of the junction unmatched. CDR3 amino acids: CASSETSGTSYEQYF. CDR3 in DNA: TGTGCCAGCAGTGAAACTAGCGGAACTTCCTACGAGCAGTACTTC.

V usage is TRBV7-2 and J usage is TRBJ1-5; D not certain. The CDR3 is made up of 15 amino acids. Germline V lookup: CDR1 SGHTA, CDR2 FQGNSA. The germline V and J ends were trimmed by 1 base and 6 bases, with 13 bases remaining between them. The CDR3 sequence: CASSLEGSRGQPQHF. Written as DNA, the CDR3 is TGTGCCAGCAGCTTAGAAGGTTCGCGGGGTCAGCCCCAGCATTTT.

The count of this clone is one. V is TRBV28 and J is TRBJ1-5, with 9 nucleotides matching TRBD1. This CDR3 comprises 15 residues. Germline-derived CDR1 and CDR2 are MDHEN and SYDVKM. J was trimmed by 6 bases and V by 5 bases; bases with no gene match: 8. The CDR3 reads CASSPPTGGGQPQHF. The CDR3 DNA follows: TGTGCCAGCAGTCCGCCTACAGGGGGCGGTCAGCCCCAGCATTTT.

This clone turned up a few times. The chain joins TRBV6-6 to TRBJ2-5, with 8 bases identical to TRBD2. The germline CDR1 and CDR2 sequences are MNHNY and SVGAGI (reference sequence). This CDR3 comprises 14 residues. V lost 4 bases and J lost 5; bases outside the gene matches: 6. CDR3: CASSSLRGGETQYF. The CDR3 DNA reads as TGTGCCAGCAGTTCCCTACGGGGGGGGGAGACCCAGTACTTC.

This clone was detected a few times. The chain recombines TRBV5-1 with TRBJ2-3, with D perhaps TRBD2 (5 bases). Trimming stripped 0 bases from V and 3 bases from J, with 14 bases between. CDR1 is SGHRS, CDR2 YFSETQ, per germline. The CDR3 sequence is 16 residues long. The CDR3: CASSLGYGRRTDTQYF. DNA for the CDR3: TGCGCCAGCAGCTTGGGCTATGGGCGGAGGACAGATACGCAGTATTTT.

The chain carries TRBV5-1 and TRBJ1-5; D gene uncertain. The CDR3 runs 14 residues. CDR1 and CDR2 (germline): SGHRS, YFSETQ. The V and J ends lost 0 bases and 6 bases respectively, with 10 bases between them. This CDR3 reads CASSLGVSGQPQHF. DNA of the CDR3: TGCGCCAGCAGCTTGGGTGTCTCGGGTCAGCCCCAGCATTTT.